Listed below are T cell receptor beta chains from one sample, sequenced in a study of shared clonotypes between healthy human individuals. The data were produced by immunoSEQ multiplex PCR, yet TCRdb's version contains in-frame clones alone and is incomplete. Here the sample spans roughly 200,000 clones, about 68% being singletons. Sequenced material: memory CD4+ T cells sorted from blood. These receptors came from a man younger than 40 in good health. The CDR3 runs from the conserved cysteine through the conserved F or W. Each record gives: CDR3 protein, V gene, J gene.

CDR3aa: CENLRQPQHF
v_gene: TRBV14
j_gene: TRBJ1-5

CDR3aa: CASSFLPGTTKNIQYF
v_gene: TRBV7-8
j_gene: TRBJ2-4

CDR3aa: CAISAGAGRTGTDTQYF
v_gene: TRBV10-3
j_gene: TRBJ2-3

CDR3aa: CASSLEFNEQFF
v_gene: TRBV5-1
j_gene: TRBJ2-1

CDR3aa: CASSLAVRELGTEAFF
v_gene: TRBV7-2
j_gene: TRBJ1-1

CDR3aa: CASSQPQALPQHF
v_gene: TRBV4-1
j_gene: TRBJ1-5

CDR3aa: CASREDSRRNQPQHF
v_gene: TRBV28
j_gene: TRBJ1-5

CDR3aa: CASSLNAAEQYF
v_gene: TRBV7-1
j_gene: TRBJ2-7

CDR3aa: CASSDESGPRGQYF
v_gene: TRBV10-2
j_gene: TRBJ2-3

CDR3aa: CASSLAVGDAAYNEQFF
v_gene: TRBV7-2
j_gene: TRBJ2-1

CDR3aa: CASDREGGYGYTF
v_gene: TRBV28
j_gene: TRBJ1-2

CDR3aa: CASSVGLAAHNEQFF
v_gene: TRBV9
j_gene: TRBJ2-1

CDR3aa: CASSPPAYNEQFF
v_gene: TRBV5-1
j_gene: TRBJ2-1

CDR3aa: CASSATSDTQYF
v_gene: TRBV2
j_gene: TRBJ2-3

CDR3aa: CASSPSLYNEQFF
v_gene: TRBV6-5
j_gene: TRBJ2-1

CDR3aa: CASSEQNTEAFF
v_gene: TRBV2
j_gene: TRBJ1-1

CDR3aa: CASSDGNRGTNGYTF
v_gene: TRBV6-4
j_gene: TRBJ1-2